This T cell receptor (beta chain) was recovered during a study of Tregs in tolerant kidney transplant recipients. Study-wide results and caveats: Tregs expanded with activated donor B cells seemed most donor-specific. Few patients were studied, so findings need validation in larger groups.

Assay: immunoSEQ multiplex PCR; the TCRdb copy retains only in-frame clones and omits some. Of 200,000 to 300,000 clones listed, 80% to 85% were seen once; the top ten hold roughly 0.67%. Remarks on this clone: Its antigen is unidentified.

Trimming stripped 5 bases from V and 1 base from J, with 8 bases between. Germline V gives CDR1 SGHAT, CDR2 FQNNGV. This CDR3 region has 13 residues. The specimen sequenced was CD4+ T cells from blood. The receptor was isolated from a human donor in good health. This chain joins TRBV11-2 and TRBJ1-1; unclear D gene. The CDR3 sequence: CASSRQANTEAFF. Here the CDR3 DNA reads TGTGCCAGCAGCCGACAAGCGAACACTGAAGCTTTCTTT.